This is a list of T cell receptor beta chains from one sample in a study of T cell responses to AZD1222 COVID-19 vaccine. Generated by immunoSEQ multiplex PCR, the TCRdb table keeps only in-frame clones and is missing some. The table includes tens of thousands of clones, 86% detected once. Material: peripheral blood, obtained 28 days after the second AZD1222 dose. All receptors derive from an adult who received the AZD1222 COVID-19 vaccine. Both conserved end residues are part of each CDR3. D genes are given only for firm matches. Expanded clones get a size class; other rows say once, few or many, or leave the size out.

d_call | j_call | v_call | clone_size | cdr3_nt | cdr3_aa
TRBD2 | TRBJ2-7 | TRBV10-3 | - | TGTGCCATCAGTGACTCACCTAGCGGGAGTTACGAGCAGTACTTC | CAISDSPSGSYEQYF
- | TRBJ2-1 | TRBV12-3/TRBV12-4 | - | TGTGCCAGCAGTACGACAGATGTCAATGAGCAGTTCTTC | CASSTTDVNEQFF
- | TRBJ2-7 | TRBV2 | - | TGTGCCAGCAGGGGCTCCTACGAGCAGTACTTC | CASRGSYEQYF
- | TRBJ1-2 | TRBV11-2 | - | TGTGCCAGCAGCTTAGATGTTATGGGGACCGGGAGGGGCTACACCTTC | CASSLDVMGTGRGYTF
- | TRBJ1-2 | TRBV5-1 | few | TGCGCCAGCAGCTCCTTCCCCACAGGTGACGGCTACACCTTC | CASSSFPTGDGYTF
- | TRBJ2-7 | TRBV28 | - | TGTGCCAGCTTTGCCGGGACCGAGAGCAACGAGCAGTACTTC | CASFAGTESNEQYF
- | TRBJ2-7 | TRBV21-1 | - | TGTGCCAGCAGCAAAGTGGAGGGCTTAGGCAGCTCCTACGAGCAGTACTTC | CASSKVEGLGSSYEQYF
- | TRBJ2-7 | TRBV6-6 | - | TGTGCCAGCGCCGGAAACTACGAGCAGTACTTC | CASAGNYEQYF
- | TRBJ2-2 | TRBV18 | - | TGTGCCAGCTCACCGTCGATCACCGGGGAGCTGTTTTTT | CASSPSITGELFF
- | TRBJ2-7 | TRBV7-2 | - | TGTGCCAGCAGAGCGCCTAGCGCCACCTACGAGCAGTACTTC | CASRAPSATYEQYF
TRBD1 | TRBJ2-1 | TRBV11-2 | once | TGTGCCAGCAGCTCCGGGACAGGGATCTACAATGAGCAGTTCTTC | CASSSGTGIYNEQFF
TRBD1 | TRBJ1-1 | TRBV28 | - | TGTGCCAGCAGTGCAACCGGGACAGGGGTGACTGAAGCTTTCTTT | CASSATGTGVTEAFF
TRBD1 | TRBJ2-5 | TRBV4-1 | - | TGCGCCAGCAGCAATGGGGGGACAGGGATTTTCCAAGAGACCCAGTACTTC | CASSNGGTGIFQETQYF
- | TRBJ1-1 | TRBV2 | - | TGTGCCAGCAACAACGCAGGACCGAACACTGAAGCTTTCTTT | CASNNAGPNTEAFF
- | TRBJ2-7 | TRBV30 | - | TGTGCCTGGAGTGTACGGGCTACTTACGAGCAGTACTTC | CAWSVRATYEQYF
- | TRBJ1-6 | TRBV4-2 | - | TGTGCCAGCAGCCCCGGACTCCAAGATAATTCACCCCTCCACTTT | CASSPGLQDNSPLHF
- | TRBJ2-7 | TRBV28 | - | TGTGCCAGCAGTATAGGAACCTACGAGCAGTACTTC | CASSIGTYEQYF
- | TRBJ2-3 | TRBV30 | - | TGTGCCTGGTCCCCCCTATCGGATACGCAGTATTTT | CAWSPLSDTQYF
- | TRBJ2-1 | TRBV9 | few | TGTGCCAGCAGCGTAGCGGGGGACTCCTACAATGAGCAGTTCTTC | CASSVAGDSYNEQFF
- | TRBJ1-2 | TRBV9 | - | TGTGCCAGCAGCGATAACTATGGCTACACCTTC | CASSDNYGYTF
TRBD2 | TRBJ2-7 | TRBV7-9 | few | TGTGCCAGCCGGGAGGGCCTATACGAGCAGTACTTC | CASREGLYEQYF
- | TRBJ2-7 | TRBV7-8 | - | TGTGCCAGCAGCTCCCGAGACAGGTCCCTCGGCTACGAGCAGTACTTC | CASSSRDRSLGYEQYF
TRBD1 | TRBJ2-5 | TRBV10-3 | - | TGTGCCATCAGTGAGCGGACAGGGGTTTTGGCAGAGACCCAGTACTTC | CAISERTGVLAETQYF
- | TRBJ2-7 | TRBV28 | once | TGTGCCAGCACCACCGCGAGCTCCTACGAGCAGTACTTC | CASTTASSYEQYF
- | TRBJ1-6 | TRBV5-6 | - | TGTGCCAGCAGCTTCACTGGGGGCCAATCACCCCTCCACTTT | CASSFTGGQSPLHF
TRBD2 | TRBJ2-5 | TRBV11-2 | - | TGTGCCAGCATCCAGGGGTCGCTAGCGGGACGTGGGGAGACCCAGTACTTC | CASIQGSLAGRGETQYF
TRBD1 | TRBJ1-5 | TRBV19 | - | TGTGCCAGTAGTCCGCCAGGGGGCACCGTTTGGGGCAATCAGCCCCAGCATTTT | CASSPPGGTVWGNQPQHF
TRBD1 | TRBJ2-7 | TRBV18 | - | TGTGCCAGCTCACCTCCAGGGGGATTCTCCTACGAGCAGTACTTC | CASSPPGGFSYEQYF
- | TRBJ2-7 | TRBV19 | - | TGTGCCACAGCTGGGGGACGTTCCTACGAGCAGTACTTC | CATAGGRSYEQYF
- | TRBJ2-7 | TRBV5-1 | - | TGCGCCAGCGCCATCGGAGATACCTACGAGCAGTACTTC | CASAIGDTYEQYF
TRBD1 | TRBJ1-2 | TRBV11-2 | - | TGTGCCAGCAGCTTGGGACAGACTTCTAACTATGGCTACACCTTC | CASSLGQTSNYGYTF
TRBD1 | TRBJ2-7 | TRBV27 | few | TGTGCCAGCAGTTCCCGATCGGGACAGGGGATCTACGAGCAGTACTTC | CASSSRSGQGIYEQYF
TRBD1 | TRBJ1-5 | TRBV19 | - | TGTGCCAGTAGCGGGACAGGGAGTTTTGGTCAGCCCCAGCATTTT | CASSGTGSFGQPQHF
- | TRBJ1-4 | TRBV28 | - | TGTGCCAGCAGTGCCTCGGGACACCTCAACGGGGAAAAACTGTTTTTT | CASSASGHLNGEKLFF
- | TRBJ2-7 | TRBV6-5 | - | TGTGCCACCGTCCACAGGGTATTCGAGCAGTACTTC | CATVHRVFEQYF
TRBD2 | TRBJ2-7 | TRBV6-1 | - | TGTGCCAGCAGTGAATCGGCCCCTGGGGGGGACGAGCAGTACTTC | CASSESAPGGDEQYF
TRBD1 | TRBJ1-2 | TRBV2 | - | TGTGCCACAGCCATGGCGCCCCGGGACAGCTTTGGCTACACCTTC | CATAMAPRDSFGYTF
- | TRBJ2-7 | TRBV11-2 | - | TGTGCCAGCAGCTCGCCCCCGGACCTCACCTACGAGCAGTACTTC | CASSSPPDLTYEQYF
TRBD1 | TRBJ2-1 | TRBV5-1 | - | TGCGCCAGCAGCGCCGGCCCACAGGGGGACTACAATGAGCAGTTCTTC | CASSAGPQGDYNEQFF
- | TRBJ1-6 | TRBV9 | few | TGTGCCAGCAGCGTAGGCCGGGGTTATTCACCCCTCCACTTT | CASSVGRGYSPLHF
TRBD1 | TRBJ1-2 | TRBV6-1 | once | TGTGCCAGCAGTGAACGACAGGGGTTAGATGGCTACACCTTC | CASSERQGLDGYTF
- | TRBJ1-3 | TRBV19 | few | TGTGCCAGTAGTATAGATTTCGTCGGCAGACCGGCCTCTGGAAACACCATATATTTT | CASSIDFVGRPASGNTIYF
- | TRBJ2-7 | TRBV2 | - | TGTGCCAGCAGTCAGGGAGACTACGAGCAGTACTTC | CASSQGDYEQYF
- | TRBJ2-7 | TRBV6-5 | - | TGTGCCAGCAGTTCCCGACAGGGAGGGTATCTTGACGAGCAGTACTTC | CASSSRQGGYLDEQYF
- | TRBJ2-7 | TRBV10-3 | - | TGTGCCATCAGTGACTTTAGGTTATCGCAGGGGCGCAGAGGGCAGTACTTC | CAISDFRLSQGRRGQYF
- | TRBJ1-1 | TRBV6-5 | - | TGTGCCACCACAGAGAACACTGAAGCTTTCTTT | CATTENTEAFF
TRBD1 | TRBJ1-5 | TRBV7-2 | - | TGTGCCAGCAGCTTAACTGGGACAGGGAGGCAGCCCCAGCATTTT | CASSLTGTGRQPQHF
TRBD2 | TRBJ2-3 | TRBV5-4 | - | TGTGCCAGCAGCTTGACTAGCGGGGGGCCCTCTAGCACAGATACGCAGTATTTT | CASSLTSGGPSSTDTQYF
- | TRBJ1-2 | TRBV7-9 | - | TGTGCCAGCAGCCCCCCTTCCGGTGGCTACACCTTC | CASSPPSGGYTF
TRBD1 | TRBJ2-2 | TRBV27 | - | TGTGCCAGCAGTGATATAGACACAGGGGGCGATAATAGGGGGGAGCTGTTTTTT | CASSDIDTGGDNRGELFF
- | TRBJ2-7 | TRBV27 | - | TGTGCCAGCAGGGTGGACAATACCTACGAGCAGTACTTC | CASRVDNTYEQYF
- | TRBJ2-2 | TRBV19 | - | TGTGCCAGTAGTGGGGGGACAGTGAACACCGGGGAGCTGTTTTTT | CASSGGTVNTGELFF